This TCR beta chain was retrieved from a study of Graves' ophthalmopathy and Graves' hyperthyroidism. RNA transcripts provided the template for amplifying TCR beta CDR3 regions. HTBI-primed RT-PCR formed the first round, and a multiplex PCR formed the second. TCRdb re-called the multiplex PCR reads with MiXCR, one entry per CDR3 protein. The sample contains hundreds of thousands of distinct CDR3 sequences, about a fifth of which appear only once. The CDR3 sequence is 13 residues long. Germline V gene sequence: CDR1 SGHTA, CDR2 FQGNSA. V was pared by 4 bases and J by 1 base, with 7 bases between. The receptor's source is a woman aged 18 to 35 with stable Graves' hyperthyroidism. Some clones in this sample may be carry-over from other donors' samples. The rearrangement joins TRBV7-2 to TRBJ2-5, with D possibly matching TRBD2 (6 bases). The sample comprised peripheral blood. CDR3 protein: CASSYGSQETQYF. The CDR3 DNA reads as TGTGCCAGCAGCTACGGGAGCCAAGAGACCCAGTACTTC. The complete variable domain, with remaining parts taken from reference TRBV7-2 and TRBJ2-5, reads GAGVSQSPSNKVTEKGKDVELRCDPISGHTALYWYRQSLGQGLEFLIYFQGNSAPDKSGLPSDRFSAERTGGSVSTLTIQRTQQEDSAVYLCASSYGSQETQYFGPGTRLLVL.